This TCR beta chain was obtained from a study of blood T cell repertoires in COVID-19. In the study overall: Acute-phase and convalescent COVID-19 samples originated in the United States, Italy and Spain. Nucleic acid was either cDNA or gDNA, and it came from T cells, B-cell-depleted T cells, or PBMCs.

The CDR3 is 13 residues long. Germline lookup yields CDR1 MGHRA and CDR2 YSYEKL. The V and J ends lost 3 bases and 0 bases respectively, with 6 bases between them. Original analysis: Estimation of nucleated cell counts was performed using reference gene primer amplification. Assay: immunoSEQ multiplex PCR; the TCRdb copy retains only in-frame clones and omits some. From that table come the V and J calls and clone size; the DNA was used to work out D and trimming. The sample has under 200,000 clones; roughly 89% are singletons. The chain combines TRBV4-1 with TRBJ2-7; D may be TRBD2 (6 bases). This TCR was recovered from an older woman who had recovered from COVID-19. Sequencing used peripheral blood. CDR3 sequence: CASSQTSSYEQYF. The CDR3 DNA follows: TGCGCCAGCAGCCAGACTAGCTCCTACGAGCAGTACTTC.